Shown below are 23 T cell receptor beta chains from a single sample sequenced in a study of blood T cells in healthy people across ages. The authors ran a second PCR of 7 to 11 cycles using a sample-barcoded 5' primer and a J-beta primer mix. A single record per CDR3 protein comes from TCRdb applying MiXCR to the 5' RACE reads. Of 550,000 to 750,000 distinct CDR3 sequences in the sample, over 20% are singletons; the top ten hold approximately 3.7%. Sequenced material: blood. These receptors came from a man between 65 and 79 years old in good health.

The chain uses TRBV3-1 and TRBJ1-1; D unresolved. V was clipped by 4 bases and J by 2 bases, with 11 bases between them. The CDR3 covers 14 residues. Germline CDR1 LGHDT, CDR2 YNNKEL (reference sequence). Written as DNA, the CDR3 is TGTGCCAGCAGCCGACGACACGAAAACACTGAAGCTTTCTTT. Residues: CASSRRHENTEAFF.

This clonotype was found many times. The CDR3 bases are TGTGCCAGCAGCCAAGATCTACCTAGCTCCTACGAGCAGTACTTC. Amino acid sequence: CASSQDLPSSYEQYF. The J gene is TRBJ2-7, the V gene TRBV4-2, with unresolved D. The CDR3 loop spans 15 amino acids. Germline CDR1 LGHNA, CDR2 YNFKEQ. Trimming shortened V by 0 bases and J by 0 bases, and 9 bases separated the two germline ends.

This clonotype was observed a handful of times. The chain joins TRBV4-2 to TRBJ2-5, with a weak D call TRBD2 (6 bases). Trimming shortened V by 1 base and J by 4 bases, and 7 bases separated the two germline ends. The CDR3 loop spans 13 amino acids. Germline V gene data show CDR1 as LGHNA and CDR2 as YNFKEQ. CDR3 coding DNA: TGTGCCAGCAGCCAAGTAGCGGTAGAGACCCAGTACTTC. Translating it yields CASSQVAVETQYF.

This clonotype showed up just a few times. The chain combines TRBV3-1 with TRBJ2-3, with D uncertain. CDR1 LGHDT and CDR2 YNNKEL come from the germline V gene (reference sequence). V was trimmed by 2 bases and J by 0 bases, leaving 9 bases between them. This CDR3 comprises 15 residues. CDR3 sequence (DNA): TGTGCCAGCAGCCAACTAGTTGACAGCACAGATACGCAGTATTTT. The encoded protein is CASSQLVDSTDTQYF.

The V and J genes are TRBV29-1 and TRBJ2-2, with TRBD2 as a possible D gene (5 bases). Per germline, CDR1 SQVTM and CDR2 ANQGSEA. The CDR3 spans 14 residues. V dropped 4 bases and J dropped 4 bases, with 13 bases sitting between them. The CDR3: CSVVPLVGTGELFF. CDR3 nucleotides: TGCAGCGTTGTCCCACTAGTGGGCACCGGGGAGCTGTTTTTT.

This clonotype showed up many times. This chain joins TRBV24-1 and TRBJ2-5; 8 bases align to TRBD2. V shed 4 bases, J shed 4 bases, and the junction held 7 bases outside the gene matches. In germline, CDR1 is KGHDR, CDR2 SFDVKD. The CDR3 has 15 amino acids. CDR3 sequence reads: CATSDPGLGRETQYF. The CDR3 region has the DNA TGTGCCACCAGTGACCCGGGACTAGGTAGAGAGACCCAGTACTTC.

The chain carries TRBV30 and TRBJ2-2, with TRBD2 identical over 10 bases. V shed 3 bases, J shed 5 bases, and the junction held 6 bases outside the gene matches. This CDR3 contains 15 residues. The germline V gene has CDR1 GTSNPN and CDR2 SVGIG (reference sequence). The CDR3 DNA reads TGTGCCTGGAGGACCGGGACTAGCGTAACCGGGGAGCTGTTTTTT. This gives the protein CAWRTGTSVTGELFF.

J is TRBJ2-3 and V is TRBV7-9; possible D gene TRBD1, 6 bases. V was pared by 6 bases and J by 1 base, with 14 bases between. The CDR3 loop spans 15 amino acids. Germline values: CDR1 SEHNR, CDR2 FQNEAQ (reference sequence). The CDR3 is CASRARGSGTDTQYF. The CDR3 coding sequence is TGTGCCAGCAGGGCGAGGGGGTCGGGCACAGATACGCAGTATTTT.

The chain combines TRBV20-1 with TRBJ2-7, with D unclear. CDR1 and CDR2 (germline): DFQATT, SNEGSKA (reference sequence). The V end was cut by 0 bases, the J end by 5 bases, with 11 bases between. The length of the CDR3 is 13 residues. The CDR3 DNA sequence: TGCAGTGCTAGAGATAGGCGTCGGAACGAGCAGTACTTC. It encodes CSARDRRRNEQYF.

This clonotype was counted a few times. The rearrangement links TRBV5-1 to TRBJ2-1; tentative D call: TRBD2 (6 bases). Trimming pared 0 bases from V and 3 bases from J, leaving 13 bases between. Germline-derived CDR1 and CDR2 are SGHRS and YFSETQ. This CDR3 spans 16 amino acids. The CDR3 DNA reads TGCGCCAGCAGCTTGGAGGCGGGGACGTTCTACAATGAGCAGTTCTTC. Translating gives CASSLEAGTFYNEQFF.

At least ten counts were recorded for this clonotype. The rearrangement joins TRBV29-1 to TRBJ2-5; perhaps TRBD2 as D (6 bases). CDR3 length: 12 residues. From germline, CDR1 is SQVTM and CDR2 ANQGSEA. Trimming took 7 bases from V and 5 from J, leaving 14 bases between them. The CDR3 sequence: CSATGEDETQYF. The CDR3 DNA follows: TGCAGCGCAACGGGGGAGGATGAGACCCAGTACTTC.

This clonotype was observed a few times. The chain couples TRBV7-9 to TRBJ1-4, with D maybe TRBD1 (6 bases). Germline values: CDR1 SEHNR, CDR2 FQNEAQ (reference sequence). Trimming left V 4 bases short and J 11 bases short, with 14 bases between. There are 13 residues in the CDR3. CDR3 bases: TGTGCCAGCAGCTACCGGGACAAGGGGAAACTGTTTTTT. This codes for CASSYRDKGKLFF.

This clonotype came up a few times. V and J are TRBV15 and TRBJ1-5, with D unclear. The CDR3 is 15 amino acids. V was cut by 0 bases and J by 4 bases, with 10 bases left in between. Germline V CDR1 and CDR2: LNHNV, YYDKDF (reference sequence). The CDR3 protein is CATSRDRPKNQPQHF. Written as DNA, the CDR3 is TGTGCCACCAGCAGAGATCGGCCCAAGAATCAGCCCCAGCATTTT.

The CDR3: CASNYSGTSDTGELFF. DNA of the CDR3: TGTGCCAGCAATTATTCCGGGACTAGTGACACCGGGGAGCTGTTTTTT. This sequence joins TRBV7-2 and TRBJ2-2, with TRBD2 matching 8 bases. CDR1 SGHTA and CDR2 FQGNSA come from the germline V gene. This CDR3 is 16 amino acids long. V shed 7 bases, J shed 3 bases, and the junction held 10 bases outside the gene matches.

The table lists this clonotype with a few counts. V gene TRBV6-6 combines with J gene TRBJ2-7; 10 bases are a match to TRBD1. Germline V gene sequence: CDR1 MNHNY, CDR2 SVGAGI (reference sequence). V lost 4 bases and J lost 0; bases outside the gene matches: 9. The CDR3 totals 17 residues. CDR3 region: CASSSTPGTGVSYEQYF. The CDR3 bases are TGTGCCAGCAGTTCTACACCCGGGACAGGGGTCTCCTACGAGCAGTACTTC.

This clonotype was counted only a few times. The gene calls are TRBV19 and TRBJ1-5; TRBD1 aligns across 7 bases. The germline V gene encodes CDR1 LNHDA and CDR2 SQIVND (reference sequence). Germline trimming cut 4 bases from V and 3 bases from J; bases unmatched to any gene: 6. This CDR3 contains 15 residues. In DNA, the CDR3 is TGTGCCAGTAGTACATTCACAGGGGACAATCAGCCCCAGCATTTT. Encoded protein: CASSTFTGDNQPQHF.

V is TRBV10-3 and J is TRBJ2-1; 10 bases are shared with TRBD2. This CDR3 has 14 amino acids. The ends lost 10 bases at V and 4 bases at J; junction bases unmatched: 7. Germline V lookup: CDR1 ENHRY, CDR2 SYGVKD. The CDR3 sequence: CATARTSGYNEQFF. CDR3 nucleotide sequence: TGTGCCACCGCCCGGACTAGCGGATACAATGAGCAGTTCTTC.

This clonotype was recorded many times. This chain links TRBV2 with TRBJ2-3, with 11 bases identical to TRBD2. The CDR3 spans 15 residues. The J segment lost 4 bases and the V segment lost 8 bases, leaving 8 bases of the junction unmatched. CDR1 is SNHLY, CDR2 FYNNEI, per germline. The CDR3 loop reads CASPGTSGRSDTQYF. CDR3 nucleotide sequence: TGTGCCAGCCCCGGGACTAGCGGCAGGTCAGATACGCAGTATTTT.

The chain carries TRBV6-2 or TRBV6-3 and TRBJ2-7, with TRBD2 identical over 7 bases. CDR3 length equals 15 residues. CDR1 and CDR2 from the germline V gene are MNHEY and SVGEGT. After removal of 2 bases from V and 1 base from J, the junction contained 5 bases not matched to a gene. The CDR3 loop reads CASSYEPSGSYEQYF. For the CDR3, the DNA is TGTGCCAGCAGTTACGAGCCTAGCGGATCCTACGAGCAGTACTTC.

V is TRBV5-1 and J is TRBJ2-7; 8 bases match TRBD2. There are 14 residues in the CDR3. The trim removed 0 bases at V and 6 bases at J, leaving 5 bases unmatched. CDR1 and CDR2 (germline): SGHRS, YFSETQ. CDR3 residues: CASSLDGLAGEQYF. CDR3 bases: TGCGCCAGCAGCTTGGATGGGCTAGCGGGCGAGCAGTACTTC.

V is TRBV2 and J is TRBJ2-1, with TRBD1 as a possible D gene (6 bases). The V and J ends lost 8 bases and 4 bases respectively, with 24 bases between them. This CDR3 region has 17 residues. Germline CDR1 is SNHLY and CDR2 is FYNNEI. CDR3: CASVMSLQAQGYNEQFF. The CDR3 DNA is TGTGCCAGCGTCATGTCACTTCAAGCCCAGGGGTACAATGAGCAGTTCTTC.

The rearrangement joins TRBV20-1 to TRBJ2-5; D not resolved. The V gene's germline CDR1 is DFQATT and CDR2 SNEGSKA (reference sequence). CDR3 length equals 15 residues. Trimming shortened V by 4 bases and J by 1 base, and 16 bases separated the two germline ends. CDR3 residues: CSAKTLHGSQETQYF. In nucleotides, the CDR3 is TGCAGTGCTAAGACCCTTCATGGCAGCCAAGAGACCCAGTACTTC.

This clonotype was observed a handful of times. The chain carries TRBV7-9 and TRBJ2-5; 11 bases match TRBD2. The J call may be incorrect, as the DNA end agrees better with TRBJ2-1. Germline CDR1 and CDR2: SEHNR and FQNEAQ (reference sequence). The CDR3 loop spans 17 amino acids. CDR3 bases: TGTGCCAGCAGTTACAAACGAGGACTAGCGGGCATGGGGGAGCAGTTCTTC. This gives the protein CASSYKRGLAGMGEQFF.